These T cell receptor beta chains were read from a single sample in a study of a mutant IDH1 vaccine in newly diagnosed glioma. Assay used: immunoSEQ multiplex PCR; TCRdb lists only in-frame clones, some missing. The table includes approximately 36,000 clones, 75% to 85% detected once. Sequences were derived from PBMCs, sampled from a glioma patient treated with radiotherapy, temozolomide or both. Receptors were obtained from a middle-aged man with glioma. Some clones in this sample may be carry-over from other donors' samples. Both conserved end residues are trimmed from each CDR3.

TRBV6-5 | AIGGGTGWSYT
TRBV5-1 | ASSWGTEAF
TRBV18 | ASSPITGARGIRNEQF
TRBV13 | ASSLDPGPNEQF
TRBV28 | ASSARDTANEKLF
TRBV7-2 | ASSQGWVYGYT
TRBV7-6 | ASSSSPTSGGRDTQY
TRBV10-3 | AVVLEGGTEAF
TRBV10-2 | ASSVRGRAYGTEAF
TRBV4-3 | ASSLHSWEQF
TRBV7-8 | ASSQRFPFGQSNYGYT
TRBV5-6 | ASSLGGENTEAF
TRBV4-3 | ASSQDRVTGELF
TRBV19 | ASSIGQGISPLH
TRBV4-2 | ASSQATDGNTIY
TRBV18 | ASSPQTNREAGYT
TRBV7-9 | ASSLGRDGYT
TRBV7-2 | ASSLIVEGSYEQY
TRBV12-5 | ASGPSGTLAYEQY
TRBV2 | ASSHGLNEKLF
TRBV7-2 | ASNPNQGTEAF
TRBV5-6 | ASSPPGIFTDTQY
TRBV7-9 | ASSPEAF
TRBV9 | ASGRGRNPSYNEQF
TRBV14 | ASSQLVTGELF
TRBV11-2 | ASSLLNGGPQGYT
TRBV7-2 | ASGGGATNEKLF
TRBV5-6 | ASSLGGDVYEQY
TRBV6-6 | ASSYAGVGNEQF
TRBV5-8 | ASKWGTQY
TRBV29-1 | SVSTGGDTEAF
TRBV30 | AWSVSSASSYNSPLH
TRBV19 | ASRPQGTEAF
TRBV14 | ASSQPTGGWQETQY
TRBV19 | ASSTWSGWGYT
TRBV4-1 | ASSRDRGRNTIY
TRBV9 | ASSLGDRELYEQY
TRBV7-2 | ASSLGQQSNQPQH
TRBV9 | ASSESPGGSENSPLH
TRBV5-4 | ASSLDRGYGYT
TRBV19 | ASSIEGRGGAGTEAF
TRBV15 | ATSRPSRSAF
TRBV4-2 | ASRGTPRGDTQY
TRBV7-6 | ASSLAGTGGNEQF
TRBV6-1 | ASRPTGGGQPQH
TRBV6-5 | ASSLVGAYEQY
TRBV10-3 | AILEGGSYGYT
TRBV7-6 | ASSSTGLSYNEQF
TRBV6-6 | ASSWDNMNTEAF
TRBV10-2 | ASSERGGSGANVLT
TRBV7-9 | ASSLGSTMNTEAF
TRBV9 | ASSRTGTNQPQH
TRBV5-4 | ASADGTSYGYT
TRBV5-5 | ASSWDQGSGNTIY
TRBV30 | AWSAADKGGDNYGYT
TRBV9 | ASSVAGRWNYGYT
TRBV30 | AWTQGGNTIY
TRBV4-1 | ASSQDPHTDTQY
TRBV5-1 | ASSGGTSGGPDQETQY
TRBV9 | ASSGGLSGNTIY